This T cell receptor beta chain was captured in a study of T cell repertoires in cytomegalovirus infection. This clonotype showed up just once. Its antigen is still unknown. Trimming pared 3 bases from V and 3 bases from J, leaving 9 bases between. CDR1 and CDR2 (germline): LNHDA, SQIVND (reference sequence). CDR3 size: 13 residues. TCRdb re-called the reads through MiXCR, storing one row per CDR3 protein. The profile shows about 110,000 distinct CDR3 sequences, roughly 39% of them singletons. The source is a human donor in good health (CMV status not recorded). Some clones in this sample may be carry-over from other donors' samples. This chain uses TRBV19 with TRBJ2-7; no reliable D call. This sample comprised CD8+ T cells from cultured PBMCs, obtained from culture after CMV antigen stimulation. The CDR3 here is CASSMAASYEQYF. The CDR3 bases are TGTGCCAGTAGTATGGCAGCCAGCTACGAGCAGTACTTC.